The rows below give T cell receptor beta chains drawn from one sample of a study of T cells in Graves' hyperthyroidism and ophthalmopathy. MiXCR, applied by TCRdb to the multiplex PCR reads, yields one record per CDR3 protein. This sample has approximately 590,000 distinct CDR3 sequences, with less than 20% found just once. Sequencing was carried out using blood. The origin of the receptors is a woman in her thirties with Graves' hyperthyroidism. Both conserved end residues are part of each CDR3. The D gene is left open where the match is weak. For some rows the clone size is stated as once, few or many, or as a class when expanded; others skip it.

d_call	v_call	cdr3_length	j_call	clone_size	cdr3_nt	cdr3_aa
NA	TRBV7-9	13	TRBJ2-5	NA	TGTGCCAGCAGAATGTTGATAGGGGAGACCCAGTACTTC	CASRMLIGETQYF
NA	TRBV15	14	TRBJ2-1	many	TGTGCCACCAAGGGATCCGGTTTCGGGAATGAGCAGTTCTTC	CATKGSGFGNEQFF
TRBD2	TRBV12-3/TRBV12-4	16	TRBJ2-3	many	TGTGCCAGCAGTTGGCAGACTAGCGGCGTCACAGATACGCAGTATTTT	CASSWQTSGVTDTQYF
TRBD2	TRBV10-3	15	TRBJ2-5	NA	TGTGCCATCAGTGCCCCGGGACTAGCGGGAGAGACCCAGTACTTC	CAISAPGLAGETQYF
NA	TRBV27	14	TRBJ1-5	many	TGTGCCAGCAGTCGCGTGCAGGGAGGTCAGCCCCAGCATTTT	CASSRVQGGQPQHF
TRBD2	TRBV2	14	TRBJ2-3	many	TGTGCCAGCAGTGATACTAGCGGGAGGGATACGCAGTATTTT	CASSDTSGRDTQYF
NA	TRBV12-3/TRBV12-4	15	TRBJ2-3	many	TGTGCCAGCAGTTTTCCGAGCGGGAGCACAGATACGCAGTATTTT	CASSFPSGSTDTQYF
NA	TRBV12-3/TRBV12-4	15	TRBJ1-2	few	TGTGCCAGCAGTCCCCTACAGGGATCTCCCTATGGCTACACCTTC	CASSPLQGSPYGYTF
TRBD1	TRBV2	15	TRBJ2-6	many	TGTGCCAGCAAAGGACAGGGCGTCGGGGCCAACGTCCTGACTTTC	CASKGQGVGANVLTF
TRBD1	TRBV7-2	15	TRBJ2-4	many	TGTGCCAGCAGCTTAAGTTCCGCAGGGGGAGACATTCAGTACTTC	CASSLSSAGGDIQYF
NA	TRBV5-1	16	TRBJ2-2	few	TGCGCCAGCAGCTACGCGAGGGCTTTCCACACCGGGGAGCTGTTTTTT	CASSYARAFHTGELFF
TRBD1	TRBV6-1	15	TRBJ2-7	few	TGTGCCAGCAGACGAAGTCGGGACAGGGGATACGAGCAGTACTTC	CASRRSRDRGYEQYF
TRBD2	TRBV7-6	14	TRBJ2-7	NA	TGTGCCAGCAGCTTGGGTCGGGAGGGCCGCGAGCAGTACTTC	CASSLGREGREQYF
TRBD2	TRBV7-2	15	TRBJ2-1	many	TGTGCCAGCAGCATACTAGCGGGAGGGCCTAATGAGCAGTTCTTC	CASSILAGGPNEQFF
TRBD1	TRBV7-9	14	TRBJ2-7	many	TGTGCCAGCAGCTACCGGACAGGGGACTACGAGCAGTACTTC	CASSYRTGDYEQYF
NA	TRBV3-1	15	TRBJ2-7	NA	TGTGCCAGCAGCCAAGATCGGTCCGGGGAGGACGAGCAGTACTTC	CASSQDRSGEDEQYF
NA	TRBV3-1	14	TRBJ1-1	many	TGTGCCAGCAGCCCCCTTAATGGGAACACTGAAGCTTTCTTT	CASSPLNGNTEAFF
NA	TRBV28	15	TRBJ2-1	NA	TGTGCCAGCAGTCTCTCAGGGCTTTCCTACAATGAGCAGTTCTTC	CASSLSGLSYNEQFF
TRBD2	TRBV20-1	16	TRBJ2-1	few	TGCAGTGCTAGAGATTCCCCGGGAGGCACCTACAATGAGCAGTTCTTC	CSARDSPGGTYNEQFF
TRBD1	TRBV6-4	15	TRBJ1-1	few	TGTGCCAGCAGTCCTCAAAACCGACAGGGGACTGAAGCTTTCTTT	CASSPQNRQGTEAFF
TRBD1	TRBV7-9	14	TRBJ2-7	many	TGTGCCAGCAGCTTGGGCAGGGGGCTCAACGAGCAGTACTTC	CASSLGRGLNEQYF
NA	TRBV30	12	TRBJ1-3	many	TGTGCCTGGAAAGAGTCTGGAAACACCATATATTTT	CAWKESGNTIYF
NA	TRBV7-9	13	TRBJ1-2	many	TGTGCCAGCAGCGCTACAGAAGTCTATGGCTACACCTTC	CASSATEVYGYTF
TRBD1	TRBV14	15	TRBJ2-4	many	TGTGCCAGCAGCGCCGAATGGACAGGGGTTGACATTCAGTACTTC	CASSAEWTGVDIQYF
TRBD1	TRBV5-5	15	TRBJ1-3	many	TGTGCCAGCAGCCTGACCGGGACAGTAGGAAACACCATATATTTT	CASSLTGTVGNTIYF
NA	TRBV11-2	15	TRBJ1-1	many	TGTGCCAGCAGCCCCCGGGACATTGAAAACACTGAAGCTTTCTTT	CASSPRDIENTEAFF
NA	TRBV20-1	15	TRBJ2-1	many	TGCAGTGCTAGAGATTCTCGTAGCGCGTACAATGAGCAGTTCTTC	CSARDSRSAYNEQFF
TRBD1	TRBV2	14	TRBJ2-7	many	TGTGCCAGCAACTCGGACAGGGGAACCCACGAGCAGTACTTC	CASNSDRGTHEQYF
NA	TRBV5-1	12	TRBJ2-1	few	TGCGCCAGCAGCCCAGCCGGGACCGAGCAGTTCTTC	CASSPAGTEQFF
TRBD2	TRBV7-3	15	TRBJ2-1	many	TGTGCCAGCAGCACAGTAGCGGGAGGTAGGAATGAGCAGTTCTTC	CASSTVAGGRNEQFF
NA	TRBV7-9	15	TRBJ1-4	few	TGTGCCAGCAGCGCCCGCAGAGGGCAGAGCGAAAAACTGTTTTTT	CASSARRGQSEKLFF